Each of the 16 T cell receptor beta chains below was sequenced from the same sample in a study of blood T cell repertoires in COVID-19. This table comes from immunoSEQ multiplex PCR, and its TCRdb copy is limited to in-frame clones, with some not included. Counted here are almost 300,000 clones, around 84% occurring once; the ten biggest clones make up 1% to 1.5%. Sequenced input: peripheral blood. These receptors all come from a man between 70 and 80 years old with acute or convalescent COVID-19.

The V gene is TRBV5-6, the J gene TRBJ2-4; unclear D gene. The CDR3 covers 17 residues. Germline-derived CDR1 and CDR2 are SGHDT and YYEEEE. The V and J ends lost 2 bases and 3 bases respectively, with 18 bases between them. CDR3 bases: TGTGCCAGCAGCTTTCTCTCAGGCTCGGTCGGCAAAAACATTCAGTACTTC. Translated: CASSFLSGSVGKNIQYF.

The V gene is TRBV4-1, the J gene TRBJ1-2, with 7 nucleotides matching TRBD1. There are 15 residues in the CDR3. CDR1 is MGHRA and CDR2 is YSYEKL in the germline V gene. Trimming cost V 6 bases and J 4 bases; bases outside gene matches: 11. DNA of the CDR3: TGCGCCAGCAGTCCCTCGGAGGGACAGTTCTATGGCTACACCTTC. Translated: CASSPSEGQFYGYTF.

This chain uses TRBV5-1 with TRBJ2-7, with 11 bases aligning to TRBD1. The V and J ends lost 4 bases and 5 bases, in that order; junction bases with no gene match: 8. The length of the CDR3 is 15 residues. Germline V gene sequence: CDR1 SGHRS, CDR2 YFSETQ. CDR3 sequence reads: CASSPRGTGGDEQYF. The CDR3 nucleotides read TGCGCCAGCAGCCCCCGAGGGACAGGGGGAGACGAGCAGTACTTC.

The V gene is TRBV29-1, the J gene TRBJ2-7, with D maybe TRBD1 (6 bases). The CDR3 spans 15 residues. Germline lookup yields CDR1 SQVTM and CDR2 ANQGSEA. Trimming took off 5 bases at V and 5 bases at J, with 22 bases between the two ends. CDR3 amino acids: CSVHSPGPRGHEQYF. Here the CDR3 DNA reads TGCAGCGTTCATAGCCCGGGACCCAGGGGTCACGAGCAGTACTTC.

The chain couples TRBV12-3 or TRBV12-4 to TRBJ2-1, with D possibly being TRBD2 (5 bases). V lost 8 bases to trimming and J lost 10 bases, with 18 bases between them. The CDR3 totals 13 residues. This chain's CDR3 is CASQAGIDWEQFF. In DNA, the CDR3 is TGTGCCAGCCAGGCGGGCATTGACTGGGAGCAGTTCTTC.

The genes are TRBV9 and TRBJ1-3; D is undetermined. The CDR3 is 15 residues long. V was pared by 4 bases and J by 0 bases, with 11 bases between. CDR1 is SGDLS, CDR2 YYNGEE, per germline. The CDR3 bases are TGTGCCAGCAGCCCCTTACTGAGCTCTGGAAACACCATATATTTT. Its translation: CASSPLLSSGNTIYF.

The chain is built from TRBV11-2 and TRBJ2-4; 7 bases agree with TRBD1. The V and J ends lost 5 bases and 0 bases, in that order; junction bases with no gene match: 1. This CDR3 region has 14 residues. Germline V gives CDR1 SGHAT, CDR2 FQNNGV. CDR3 nucleotides: TGTGCCAGCAGCCGACAGGGAGCCAAAAACATTCAGTACTTC. It is translated as CASSRQGAKNIQYF. Together with reference TRBV11-2 and TRBJ2-4, the CDR3 gives the full variable domain: EAGVAQSPRYKIIEKRQSVAFWCNPISGHATLYWYQQILGQGPKLLIQFQNNGVVDDSQLPKDRFSAERLKGVDSTLKIQPAKLEDSAVYLCASSRQGAKNIQYFGAGTRLSVL.

The chain has TRBV20-1 and TRBJ2-3; unclear D gene. Trimming pared 3 bases from V and 4 bases from J, leaving 8 bases between. In germline, CDR1 is DFQATT, CDR2 SNEGSKA (reference sequence). The CDR3 is 12 residues long. CDR3 region: CSASGGSDTQYF. DNA for the CDR3: TGCAGTGCTAGTGGCGGATCAGATACGCAGTATTTT.

J is TRBJ2-2 and V is TRBV10-2; TRBD1 aligns across 8 bases. Germline CDR1 and CDR2: WSHSY and SAAADI. The V segment lost 6 bases and the J segment 6 bases; nucleotides outside the gene matches: 6. The CDR3 totals 14 residues. The CDR3, as DNA: TGCGCCAGCAGGCCCAAACAGGGGGCCGGGGAGCTGTTTTTT. It encodes CASRPKQGAGELFF.

This sequence joins TRBV4-3 and TRBJ1-5, with D hard to call. The V end lost 0 bases, the J end lost 2 bases, and 8 bases lay between the germline ends. This CDR3 contains 15 residues. Per the germline V gene, CDR1 is LGHNA and CDR2 is YSLEER. The CDR3 spells CASSQDRSGNQPQHF. The CDR3 DNA follows: TGCGCCAGCAGCCAAGATCGGAGCGGCAATCAGCCCCAGCATTTT.

This chain joins TRBV7-9 and TRBJ2-3; D is ambiguous. CDR1 is SEHNR and CDR2 is FQNEAQ in the germline V gene (reference sequence). CDR3 length: 15 amino acids. The V end was cut by 5 bases, the J end by 1 base, with 13 bases between. The CDR3 sequence is CASSPTSVGTDTQYF. The CDR3 bases are TGTGCCAGCAGCCCGACTTCCGTGGGCACAGATACGCAGTATTTT.

The rearrangement uses TRBV11-2 and TRBJ1-3; D is unresolved. Per the germline V gene, CDR1 is SGHAT and CDR2 is FQNNGV. There are 16 residues in the CDR3. The germline V and J ends were trimmed by 4 bases and 0 bases, with 13 bases remaining between them. DNA for the CDR3: TGTGCCAGCAGCTACTCTCCCGGGAACTCTGGAAACACCATATATTTT. It yields the protein CASSYSPGNSGNTIYF.

The chain joins TRBV29-1 to TRBJ2-1, with TRBD2 matching 10 bases. Trimming at V came to 2 bases and at J to 4 bases, leaving 8 bases not matched to a gene. Germline V gene lookup returns CDR1 SQVTM and CDR2 ANQGSEA. The CDR3 is made up of 16 amino acids. The CDR3 coding sequence is TGCAGCGTTGAATTGCTAGCGGGGGCCGGGTACAATGAGCAGTTCTTC. Its protein is CSVELLAGAGYNEQFF.

The chain joins TRBV19 to TRBJ1-4; D call uncertain. V was pared by 3 bases and J by 0 bases, with 8 bases between. From germline, CDR1 is LNHDA and CDR2 SQIVND (reference sequence). CDR3 size: 15 residues. The CDR3 region is CASSILTTTNEKLFF. CDR3 coding DNA: TGTGCCAGTAGTATTTTAACTACAACTAATGAAAAACTGTTTTTT.

The chain employs TRBV28 and TRBJ1-2; TRBD1 agrees at 8 bases. The CDR3 has 12 amino acids. V trimming: 11 bases; J trimming: 7 bases; junction bases outside the gene matches: 9. CDR1 is MDHEN and CDR2 is SYDVKM in the germline V gene. CDR3 protein: CAVQGGAGGYTF. CDR3 coding DNA: TGTGCCGTACAGGGGGGGGCCGGTGGCTACACCTTC.

The V and J genes are TRBV5-1 and TRBJ1-1; TRBD1 agrees at 7 bases. Per germline, CDR1 SGHRS and CDR2 YFSETQ. Losses at the gene ends were 7 bases for V and 0 bases for J; bases not matched to a gene: 6. The length of the CDR3 is 14 residues. The CDR3 DNA follows: TGCGCCAGCGATGAGGGGGCGATGAACACTGAAGCTTTCTTT. Protein: CASDEGAMNTEAFF.